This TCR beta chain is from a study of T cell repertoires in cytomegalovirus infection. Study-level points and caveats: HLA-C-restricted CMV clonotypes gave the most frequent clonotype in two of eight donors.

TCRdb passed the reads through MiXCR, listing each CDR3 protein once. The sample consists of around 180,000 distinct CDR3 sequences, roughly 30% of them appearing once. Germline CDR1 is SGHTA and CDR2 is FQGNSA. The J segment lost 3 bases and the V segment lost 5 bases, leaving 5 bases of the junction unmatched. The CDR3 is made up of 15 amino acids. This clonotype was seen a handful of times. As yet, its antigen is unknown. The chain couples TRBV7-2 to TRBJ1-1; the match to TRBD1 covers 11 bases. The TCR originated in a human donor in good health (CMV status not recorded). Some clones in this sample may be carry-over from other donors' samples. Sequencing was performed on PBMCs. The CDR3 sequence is CASSRGQGADTEAFF. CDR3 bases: TGTGCCAGCAGCCGTGGACAGGGGGCGGACACTGAAGCTTTCTTT. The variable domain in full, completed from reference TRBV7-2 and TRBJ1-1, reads GAGVSQSPSNKVTEKGKDVELRCDPISGHTALYWYRQSLGQGLEFLIYFQGNSAPDKSGLPSDRFSAERTGGSVSTLTIQRTQQEDSAVYLCASSRGQGADTEAFFGQGTRLTVV.